This entry lists 11 T cell receptor beta chains sequenced from one sample in a study of cytomegalovirus exposure and HLA in healthy donors. Primers for the PCR totalled 60 Vbeta and 13 Jbeta. Using immunoSEQ multiplex PCR, the repertoire was profiled, and TCRdb retains in-frame clones only, with some absent. The sample has some 130,000 clones, 75% to 85% seen once; the top ten hold 1.2% to 1.5%. The specimen was PBMCs. These receptors all come from a woman aged 40 to 50 in good health and CMV-seronegative.

The chain carries TRBV5-1 and TRBJ2-5, with 10 nucleotides matching TRBD2. The CDR3 consists of 16 residues. Germline CDR1 SGHRS, CDR2 YFSETQ. The junction had 10 bases not matched to a gene; V was cut back by 3 bases and J by 5 bases. DNA for the CDR3: TGCGCCAGCAGCTGGGCCGGGGCAGCGGGGGGGGAGACCCAGTACTTC. Protein: CASSWAGAAGGETQYF.

The rearrangement joins TRBV7-9 to TRBJ1-2; D might be TRBD1 (5 bases). There are 17 residues in the CDR3. V lost 0 bases and J lost 4, with 18 bases in between. Germline CDR1 and CDR2: SEHNR and FQNEAQ (reference sequence). CDR3 in DNA: TGTGCCAGCAGCTTAGCCTCTGGGGGGGGTCCTTCCTATGGCTACACCTTC. It codes for CASSLASGGGPSYGYTF.

The chain joins TRBV28 to TRBJ2-7; TRBD1 matches at 8 bases. The CDR3 has 14 amino acids. CDR1 is MDHEN, CDR2 SYDVKM, per germline. After removal of 5 bases from V and 7 bases from J, the junction contained 10 bases not matched to a gene. The CDR3: CASSDRLTGGEQYF. CDR3 nucleotide sequence: TGTGCCAGCAGTGATCGTTTAACAGGGGGAGAGCAGTACTTC.

The chain recombines TRBV27 with TRBJ2-7, with D maybe TRBD2 (5 bases). V gave up 3 bases and J gave up 4 bases, with 10 bases separating them. The CDR3 loop spans 13 amino acids. Germline assignment: CDR1 MNHEY and CDR2 SMNVEV (reference sequence). Here the CDR3 DNA reads TGTGCCAGCAGTTTGGTTTCGGGATACGAGCAGTACTTC. This gives the protein CASSLVSGYEQYF.

On this clone itself: One end of the junction is discordant with germline, which a read error may explain. V gene TRBV5-6 combines with J gene TRBJ1-1; no definite D call. Germline CDR1 and CDR2: SGHDT and YYEEEE. The CDR3 is 13 amino acids. CDR3 coding DNA: TGTGCCAGCAGACGGGCGGGGAACGCTGAAGCTTTCTTT. Residues: CASRRAGNAEAFF.

This clone has just a few counts. The rearrangement joins TRBV28 to TRBJ2-7, with TRBD1 identical over 10 bases. There are 15 residues in the CDR3. J lost 5 bases, V lost 4 bases, and 8 bases had no gene match. Germline V lookup: CDR1 MDHEN, CDR2 SYDVKM. The CDR3 reads CASSSAGTGEDEQYF. CDR3 nucleotides: TGTGCCAGCAGTTCTGCCGGGACAGGGGAAGACGAGCAGTACTTC.

This clone was counted a few times. The chain links TRBV9 to TRBJ1-2; D is unresolved. This CDR3 has 16 residues. Germline loops: CDR1 SGDLS, CDR2 YYNGEE. Trimming removed 0 bases from V and 3 bases from J, with 15 bases in between. The CDR3 protein is CASSVVPIGPYYGYTF. The CDR3 region has the DNA TGTGCCAGCAGCGTAGTTCCCATTGGGCCATACTATGGCTACACCTTC.

V gene TRBV27 combines with J gene TRBJ2-6; D remains ambiguous. The V end was cut by 10 bases, the J end by 0 bases, with 16 bases between. Germline assignment: CDR1 MNHEY and CDR2 SMNVEV (reference sequence). This CDR3 has 16 residues. The CDR3 DNA follows: TGTGCCACCCAAAAACCTCAGGCCTCTGGGGCCAACGTCCTGACTTTC. Amino acid sequence: CATQKPQASGANVLTF.

The gene calls are TRBV6-5 and TRBJ1-5; no definite D call. The CDR3 covers 15 residues. CDR1 is MNHEY, CDR2 SVGAGI, per germline. V lost 2 bases, J lost 1 base, and 9 bases lay in between. The CDR3 DNA is TGTGCCAGCAGTTACACCGGAGGGAGCAATCAGCCCCAGCATTTT. Amino acids: CASSYTGGSNQPQHF.

The V and J genes are TRBV6-5 and TRBJ1-2; TRBD1 matches 10 bases. The junction had 6 bases not matched to a gene; V was cut back by 0 bases and J by 8 bases. The CDR3 covers 15 residues. Germline lookup yields CDR1 MNHEY and CDR2 SVGAGI. CDR3 loop: CASSYSKVTGGGYTF. The CDR3 DNA reads TGTGCCAGCAGTTACTCAAAAGTGACAGGGGGCGGCTACACCTTC.

The J gene is TRBJ2-1, the V gene TRBV25-1; 9 bases fit TRBD2. The germline V gene has CDR1 MGHDK and CDR2 SYGVNS. The CDR3 sequence is 14 residues long. V lost 8 bases, J lost 9 bases, and 11 bases stayed unmatched. Here the CDR3 DNA reads TGTGCCAGCTTATCCGGGACTAGCCACGGTGAGCAGTTCTTC. Its translation is CASLSGTSHGEQFF.